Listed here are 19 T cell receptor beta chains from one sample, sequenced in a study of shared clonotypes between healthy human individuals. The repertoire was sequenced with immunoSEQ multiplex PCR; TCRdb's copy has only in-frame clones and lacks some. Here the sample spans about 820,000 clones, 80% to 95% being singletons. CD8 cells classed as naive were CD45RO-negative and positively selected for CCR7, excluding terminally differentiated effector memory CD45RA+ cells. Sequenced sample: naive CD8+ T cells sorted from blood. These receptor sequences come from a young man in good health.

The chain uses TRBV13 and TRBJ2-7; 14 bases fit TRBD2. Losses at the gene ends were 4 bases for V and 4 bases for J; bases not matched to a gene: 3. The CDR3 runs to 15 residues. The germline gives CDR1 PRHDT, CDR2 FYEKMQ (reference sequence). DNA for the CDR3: TGTGCCAGCAGCTCCGGGACTAGCGGGGGATACGAGCAGTACTTC. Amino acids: CASSSGTSGGYEQYF.

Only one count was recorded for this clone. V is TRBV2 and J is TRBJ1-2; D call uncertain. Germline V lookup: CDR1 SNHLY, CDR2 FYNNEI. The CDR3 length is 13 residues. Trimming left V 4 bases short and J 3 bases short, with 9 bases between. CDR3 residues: CASSGRLYYGYTF. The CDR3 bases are TGTGCCAGCAGTGGACGTCTTTACTATGGCTACACCTTC.

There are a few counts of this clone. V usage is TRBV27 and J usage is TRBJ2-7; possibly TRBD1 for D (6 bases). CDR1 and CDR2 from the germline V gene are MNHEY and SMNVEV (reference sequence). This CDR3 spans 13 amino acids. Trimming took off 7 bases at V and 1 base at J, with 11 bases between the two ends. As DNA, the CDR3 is TGTGCCAGCACAGGGGACACTTCCTACGAGCAGTACTTC. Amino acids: CASTGDTSYEQYF.

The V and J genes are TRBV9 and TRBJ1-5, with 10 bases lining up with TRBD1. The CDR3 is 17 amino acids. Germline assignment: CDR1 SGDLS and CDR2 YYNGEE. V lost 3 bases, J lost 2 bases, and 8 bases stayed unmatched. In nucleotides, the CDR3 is TGTGCCAGCAGCGCAGGGGACAGGGGTGGAGGCAATCAGCCCCAGCATTTT. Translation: CASSAGDRGGGNQPQHF. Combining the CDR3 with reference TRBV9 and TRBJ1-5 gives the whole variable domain DSGVTQTPKHLITATGQRVTLRCSPRSGDLSVYWYQQSLDQGLQFLIQYYNGEERAKGNILERFSAQQFPDLHSELNLSSLELGDSALYFCASSAGDRGGGNQPQHFGDGTRLSIL.

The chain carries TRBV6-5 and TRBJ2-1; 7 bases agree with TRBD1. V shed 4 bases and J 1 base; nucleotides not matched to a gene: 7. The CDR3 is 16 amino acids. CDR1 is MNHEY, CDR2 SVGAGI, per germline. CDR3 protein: CASSLTGAPSYNEQFF. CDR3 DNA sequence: TGTGCCAGCAGTTTAACAGGGGCCCCATCCTACAATGAGCAGTTCTTC.

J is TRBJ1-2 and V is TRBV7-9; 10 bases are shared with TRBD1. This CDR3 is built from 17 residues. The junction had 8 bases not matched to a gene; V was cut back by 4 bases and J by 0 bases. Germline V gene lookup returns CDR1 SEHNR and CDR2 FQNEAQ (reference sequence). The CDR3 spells CASSSSTGGTANYGYTF. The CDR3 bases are TGTGCCAGCAGCTCGTCGACAGGGGGCACAGCTAACTATGGCTACACCTTC. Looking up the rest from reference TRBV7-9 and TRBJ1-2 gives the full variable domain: DTGVSQNPRHKITKRGQNVTFRCDPISEHNRLYWYRQTLGQGPEFLTYFQNEAQLEKSRLLSDRFSAERPKGSFSTLEIQRTEQGDSAMYLCASSSSTGGTANYGYTFGSGTRLTVV.

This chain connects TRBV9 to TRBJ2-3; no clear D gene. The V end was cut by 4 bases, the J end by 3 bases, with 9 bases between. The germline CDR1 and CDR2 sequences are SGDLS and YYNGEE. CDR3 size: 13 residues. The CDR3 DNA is TGTGCCAGCAGCAACTTCAGTACAGATACGCAGTATTTT. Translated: CASSNFSTDTQYF.

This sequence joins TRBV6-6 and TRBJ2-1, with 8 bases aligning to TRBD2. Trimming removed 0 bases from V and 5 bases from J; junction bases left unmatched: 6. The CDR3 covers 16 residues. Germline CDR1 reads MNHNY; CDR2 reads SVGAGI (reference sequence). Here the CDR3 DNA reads TGTGCCAGCAGTTACTCGCGGGAGGAATTGAACAATGAGCAGTTCTTC. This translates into CASSYSREELNNEQFF.

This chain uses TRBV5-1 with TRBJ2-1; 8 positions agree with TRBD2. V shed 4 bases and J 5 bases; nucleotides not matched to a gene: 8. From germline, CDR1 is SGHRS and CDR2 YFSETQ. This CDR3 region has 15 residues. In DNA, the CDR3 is TGCGCCAGCAGCCCTTGGACTAGCTTGAACAATGAGCAGTTCTTC. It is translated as CASSPWTSLNNEQFF.

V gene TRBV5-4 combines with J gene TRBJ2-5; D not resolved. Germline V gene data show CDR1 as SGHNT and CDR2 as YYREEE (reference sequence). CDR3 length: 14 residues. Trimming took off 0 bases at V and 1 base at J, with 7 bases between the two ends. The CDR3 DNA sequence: TGTGCCAGCAGCTTGGAAGGCCGCCAAGAGACCCAGTACTTC. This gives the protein CASSLEGRQETQYF.

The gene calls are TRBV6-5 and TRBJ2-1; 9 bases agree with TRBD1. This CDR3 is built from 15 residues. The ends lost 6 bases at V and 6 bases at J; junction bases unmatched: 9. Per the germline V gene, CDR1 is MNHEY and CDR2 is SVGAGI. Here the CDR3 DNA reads TGTGCCAGCAGGACCGGGACAGGGTTGTCCAATGAGCAGTTCTTC. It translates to CASRTGTGLSNEQFF.

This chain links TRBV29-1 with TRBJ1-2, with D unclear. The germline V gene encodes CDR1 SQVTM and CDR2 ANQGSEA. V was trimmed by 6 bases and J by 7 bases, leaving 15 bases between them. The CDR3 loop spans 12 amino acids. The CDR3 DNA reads TGCAGCGTCGGAACCGATAGTAGTGGCTACACCTTC. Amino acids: CSVGTDSSGYTF.

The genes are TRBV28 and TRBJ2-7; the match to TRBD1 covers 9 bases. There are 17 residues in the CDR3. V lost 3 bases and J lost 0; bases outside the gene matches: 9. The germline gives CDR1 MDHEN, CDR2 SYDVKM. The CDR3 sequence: CASSFNVRTGVSYEQYF. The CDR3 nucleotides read TGTGCCAGCAGTTTTAATGTCCGGACAGGGGTCTCCTACGAGCAGTACTTC.

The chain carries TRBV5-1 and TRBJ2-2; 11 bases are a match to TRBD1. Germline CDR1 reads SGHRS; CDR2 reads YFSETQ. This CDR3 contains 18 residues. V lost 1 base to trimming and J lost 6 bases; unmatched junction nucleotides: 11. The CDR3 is CASSLYVSSGQGAGELFF. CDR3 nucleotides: TGCGCCAGCAGCTTGTACGTGAGTTCGGGACAGGGGGCCGGGGAGCTGTTTTTT.

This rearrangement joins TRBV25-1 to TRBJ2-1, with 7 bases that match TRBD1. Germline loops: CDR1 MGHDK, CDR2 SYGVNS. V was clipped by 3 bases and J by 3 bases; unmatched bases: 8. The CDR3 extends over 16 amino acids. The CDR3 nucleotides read TGTGCCAGCAGTGATATATCGGGACAGCTCTACAATGAGCAGTTCTTC. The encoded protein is CASSDISGQLYNEQFF.

The DNA for the CDR3 is TGCGCCAGCAGTCAGGGGACCTACGAGCAGTACTTC. Encoded protein: CASSQGTYEQYF. The chain combines TRBV5-1 with TRBJ2-7, with D maybe TRBD1 (6 bases). Germline V gene lookup returns CDR1 SGHRS and CDR2 YFSETQ. The V and J ends lost 5 bases and 2 bases respectively, with 8 bases between them. CDR3 size: 12 residues.

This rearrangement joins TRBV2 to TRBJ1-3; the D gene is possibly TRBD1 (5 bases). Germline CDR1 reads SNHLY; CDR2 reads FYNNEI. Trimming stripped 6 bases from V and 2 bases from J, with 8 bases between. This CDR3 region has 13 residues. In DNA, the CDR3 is TGTGCCAGCAGGCAGGGAGCTGGAAACACCATATATTTT. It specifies CASRQGAGNTIYF.

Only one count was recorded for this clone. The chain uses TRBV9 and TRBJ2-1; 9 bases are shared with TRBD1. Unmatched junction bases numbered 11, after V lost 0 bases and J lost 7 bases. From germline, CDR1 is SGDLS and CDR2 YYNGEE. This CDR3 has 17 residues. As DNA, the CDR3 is TGTGCCAGCAGCGTAGCTACCCCGGGACAGGGTTTTAATGAGCAGTTCTTC. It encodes CASSVATPGQGFNEQFF. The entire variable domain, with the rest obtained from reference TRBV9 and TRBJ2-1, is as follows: DSGVTQTPKHLITATGQRVTLRCSPRSGDLSVYWYQQSLDQGLQFLIQYYNGEERAKGNILERFSAQQFPDLHSELNLSSLELGDSALYFCASSVATPGQGFNEQFFGPGTRLTVL.

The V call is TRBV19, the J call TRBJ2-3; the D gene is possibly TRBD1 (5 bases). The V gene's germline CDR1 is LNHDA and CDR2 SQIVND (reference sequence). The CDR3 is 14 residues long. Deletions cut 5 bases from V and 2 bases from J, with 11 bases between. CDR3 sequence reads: CASSLQALTDTQYF. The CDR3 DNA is TGTGCCAGTAGTCTACAGGCCCTCACAGATACGCAGTATTTT.